This TCR beta chain is drawn from a study of blood T cell repertoires in COVID-19 (dated by TCRdb to between 2020 and 2021). As for the study more broadly: Samples from collaborators originated in the United States, Italy and Spain and spanned both the acute and convalescent phases of COVID-19. Sample metadata almost always included a de-identified subject ID, COVID-19 status, age in years and sex. The material from the prospective study consisted of cDNA or gDNA derived from T cells, B-cell-depleted T cells, or PBMCs. The repertoires were made available in a free public database intended to serve as a resource for research on the immune response to SARS-CoV-2. Deeply sampled blood TCRbeta repertoires from subjects exposed to, actively infected with, or recovered from COVID-19 were included in the dataset. The samples were drawn from the first 160 participants of the ongoing ImmuneRACE study and from roughly 1,300 subjects provided by 6 global collaborators. Where available, HLA class I and class II types were taken from metadata supplied by the sample provider and were not determined by assay-based typing. Beyond this particular receptor, the publication reports: The amount of clinical and demographic metadata varied by source and participant and was provided uncurated.

Participants in the prospective study were enrolled through a virtual design, were aged about 18 to 100 years, and lived in approximately 25 United States geographic areas. Cohort assignment in the prospective study relied on participant-reported clinical history from a screening survey and a study questionnaire. Exposed participants had been in contact, within 2 weeks of entering the study, with a person who had a PCR-confirmed or clinician-diagnosed case of COVID-19. Each participant in the prospective study had whole blood, serum and a nasopharyngeal or oropharyngeal swab collected by mobile phlebotomists. Participants in the prospective study had the option to provide additional blood draws and questionnaires over a roughly 2-month period. Blood samples from the prospective study were shipped frozen or at room temperature prior to DNA extraction. This clone has a handful of counts. It has no known antigen specificity. Base qualities are not recorded, but no much larger clone differs from it by a single base.

Ends trimmed: V by 3 bases, J by 5 bases; bases unmatched to a gene: 9. The CDR3 runs 16 amino acids, cysteine and phenylalanine included. Only the CDR3 DNA is retained, 48 bases long and in frame from the first base. Per the germline V gene (reference sequence), DFQATT is the CDR1 and SNEGSKA is the CDR2. The immunoSEQ Assay, a bias-controlled multiplex PCR, was used to amplify TCRbeta CDR3 regions from genomic DNA. As for how the authors treated the data: The number of nucleated cells in each sample was estimated from the amplification of reference gene primers within the assay. To quantify the absolute abundance of each unique TCRbeta CDR3 rearrangement, sequence reads were collapsed and filtered. Productive Simpson clonality was computed per sample as the square root of Simpson's diversity index over productive rearrangements. TCRdb stores this immuneACCESS table with in-frame sequences only. Part of the clones is absent; in the studies checked, under half of the shortfall reflects unresolved V genes, and no reason is known for the rest. V, J and clone size were drawn from that table, and D and trimming were deduced from the DNA. The sample table shows hundreds of thousands of clones, and approximately 86% are seen once. The top ten hold about 4.6% of the sample.

What was sequenced was PBMCs or T cells enriched from blood (not recorded which). This clonotype was obtained from a woman in her 30s who had been exposed to COVID-19. The rearranged chain carries TRBV20-1 and TRBJ2-3; the central 12 bases match TRBD2. CDR3 loop: CSASAASGGGEDTQYF. The DNA sequence is given as TGCAGTGCTAGTGCCGCTAGCGGGGGGGGAGAAGATACGCAGTATTTT.